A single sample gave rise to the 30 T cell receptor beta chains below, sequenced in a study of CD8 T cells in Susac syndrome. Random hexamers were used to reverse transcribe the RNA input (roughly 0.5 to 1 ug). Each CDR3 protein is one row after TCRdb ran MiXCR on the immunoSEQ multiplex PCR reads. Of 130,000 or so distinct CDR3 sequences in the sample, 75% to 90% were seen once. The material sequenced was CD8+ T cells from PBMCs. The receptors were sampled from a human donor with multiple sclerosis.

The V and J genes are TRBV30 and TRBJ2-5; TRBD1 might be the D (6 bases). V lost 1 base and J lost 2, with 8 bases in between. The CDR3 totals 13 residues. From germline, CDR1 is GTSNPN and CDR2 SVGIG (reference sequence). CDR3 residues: CAWSGTVQETQYF. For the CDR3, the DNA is TGTGCCTGGAGTGGGACAGTGCAAGAGACCCAGTACTTC.

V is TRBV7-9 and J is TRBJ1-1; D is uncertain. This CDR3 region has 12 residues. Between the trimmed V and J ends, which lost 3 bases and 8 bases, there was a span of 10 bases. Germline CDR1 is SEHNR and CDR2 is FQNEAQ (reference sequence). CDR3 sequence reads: CASSFETPEAFF. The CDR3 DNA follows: TGTGCCAGCAGCTTCGAGACACCAGAAGCTTTCTTT.

The CDR3 region is CASSPGQGTNEQYF. As DNA, the CDR3 is TGTGCCAGCTCACCGGGACAGGGTACTAACGAGCAGTACTTC. This chain connects TRBV18 to TRBJ2-7, with 9 positions matching TRBD1. Looked up from germline, CDR1 is KGHSH and CDR2 is LQKENI. The length of the CDR3 is 14 residues. V was pared by 3 bases and J by 5 bases, with 5 bases of the junction left unmatched.

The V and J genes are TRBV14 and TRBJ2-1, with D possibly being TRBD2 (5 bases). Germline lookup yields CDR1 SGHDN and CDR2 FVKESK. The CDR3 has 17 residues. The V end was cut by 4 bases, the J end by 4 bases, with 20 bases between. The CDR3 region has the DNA TGTGCCAGCAGCCCCTCTGGTAGCCCACTAGGATACAATGAGCAGTTCTTC. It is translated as CASSPSGSPLGYNEQFF.

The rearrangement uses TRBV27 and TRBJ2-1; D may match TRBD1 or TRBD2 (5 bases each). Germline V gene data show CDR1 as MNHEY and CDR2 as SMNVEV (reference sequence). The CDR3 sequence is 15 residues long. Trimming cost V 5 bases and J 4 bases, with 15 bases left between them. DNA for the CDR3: TGTGCCAGCAGTCTACAGGTGGGGAGTTACAATGAGCAGTTCTTC. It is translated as CASSLQVGSYNEQFF.

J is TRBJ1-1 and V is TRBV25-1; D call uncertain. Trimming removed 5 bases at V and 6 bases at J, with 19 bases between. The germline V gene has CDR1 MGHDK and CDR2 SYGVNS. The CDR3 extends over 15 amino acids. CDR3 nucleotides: TGTGCCAGCAGTAGGTGGTGGCTACCAGGCGCTGAAGCTTTCTTT. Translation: CASSRWWLPGAEAFF. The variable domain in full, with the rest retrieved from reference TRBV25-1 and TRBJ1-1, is EADIYQTPRYLVIGTGKKITLECSQTMGHDKMYWYQQDPGMELHLIHYSYGVNSTEKGDLSSESTVSRIRTEHFPLTLESARPSHTSQYLCASSRWWLPGAEAFFGQGTRLTVV.

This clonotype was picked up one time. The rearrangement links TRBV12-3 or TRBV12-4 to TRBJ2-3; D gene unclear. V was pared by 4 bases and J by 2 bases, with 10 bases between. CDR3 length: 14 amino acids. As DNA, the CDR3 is TGTGCCAGCAGTTCCAGCGCTCACACAGATACGCAGTATTTT. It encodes CASSSSAHTDTQYF.

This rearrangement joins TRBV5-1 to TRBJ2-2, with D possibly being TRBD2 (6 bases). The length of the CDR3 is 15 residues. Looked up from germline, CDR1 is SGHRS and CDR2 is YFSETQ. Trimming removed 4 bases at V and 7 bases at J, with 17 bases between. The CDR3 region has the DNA TGCGCCAGCAGCCCCCGGGACTGGCAGAACGGGGAGCTGTTTTTT. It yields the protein CASSPRDWQNGELFF.

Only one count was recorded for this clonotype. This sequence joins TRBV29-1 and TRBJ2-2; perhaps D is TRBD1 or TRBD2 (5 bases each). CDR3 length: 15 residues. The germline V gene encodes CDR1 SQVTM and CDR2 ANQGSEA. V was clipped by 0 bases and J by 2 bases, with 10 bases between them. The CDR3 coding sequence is TGCAGCGTTGAAGATGGGACCCCCAACACCGGGGAGCTGTTTTTT. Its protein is CSVEDGTPNTGELFF.

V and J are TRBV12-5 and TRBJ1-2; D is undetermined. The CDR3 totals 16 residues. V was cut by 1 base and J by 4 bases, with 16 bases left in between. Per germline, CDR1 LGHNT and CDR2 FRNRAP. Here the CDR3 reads CASGLGTRQELYGYTF. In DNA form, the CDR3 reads TGTGCTAGTGGTTTGGGGACCAGACAAGAACTCTATGGCTACACCTTC.

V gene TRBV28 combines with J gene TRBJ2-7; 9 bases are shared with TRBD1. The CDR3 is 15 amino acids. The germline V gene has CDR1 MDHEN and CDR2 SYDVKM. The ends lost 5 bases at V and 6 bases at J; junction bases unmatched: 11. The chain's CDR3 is CASSPWTGEAGEQYF. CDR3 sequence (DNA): TGTGCCAGCAGTCCATGGACAGGGGAAGCAGGCGAGCAGTACTTC.

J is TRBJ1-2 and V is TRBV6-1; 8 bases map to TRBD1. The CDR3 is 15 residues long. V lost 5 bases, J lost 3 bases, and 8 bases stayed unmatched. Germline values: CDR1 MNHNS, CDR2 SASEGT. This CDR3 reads CASSPPGQGYYGYTF. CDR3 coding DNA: TGTGCCAGCAGTCCACCCGGACAGGGATACTATGGCTACACCTTC.

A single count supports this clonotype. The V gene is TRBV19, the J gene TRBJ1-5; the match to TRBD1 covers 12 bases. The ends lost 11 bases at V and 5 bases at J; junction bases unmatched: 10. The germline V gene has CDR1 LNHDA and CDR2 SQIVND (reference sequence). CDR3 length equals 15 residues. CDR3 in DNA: TGTGCCTCGGACTCCGGGACAGGGGGCTATCAGCCCCAGCATTTT. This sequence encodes CASDSGTGGYQPQHF.

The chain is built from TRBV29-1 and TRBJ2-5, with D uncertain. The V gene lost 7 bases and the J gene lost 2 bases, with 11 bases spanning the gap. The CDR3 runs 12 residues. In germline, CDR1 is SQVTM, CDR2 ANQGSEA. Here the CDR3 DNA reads TGCAGCGCCCGGGCCCTGCAAGAGACCCAGTACTTC. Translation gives CSARALQETQYF.

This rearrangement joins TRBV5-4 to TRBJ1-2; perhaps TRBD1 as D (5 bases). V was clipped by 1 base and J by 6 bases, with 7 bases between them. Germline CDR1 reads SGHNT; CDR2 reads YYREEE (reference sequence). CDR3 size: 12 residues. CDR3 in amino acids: CASSLLGHGYTF. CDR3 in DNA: TGTGCCAGCAGCTTGCTGGGGCATGGCTACACCTTC.

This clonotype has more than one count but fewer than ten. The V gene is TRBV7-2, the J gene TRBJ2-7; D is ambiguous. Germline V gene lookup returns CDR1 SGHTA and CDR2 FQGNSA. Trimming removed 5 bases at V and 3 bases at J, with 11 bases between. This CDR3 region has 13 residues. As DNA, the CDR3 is TGTGCCAGCAGCACCGGTGACCTCTACGAGCAGTACTTC. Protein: CASSTGDLYEQYF. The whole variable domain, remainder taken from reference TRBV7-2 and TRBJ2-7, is GAGVSQSPSNKVTEKGKDVELRCDPISGHTALYWYRQSLGQGLEFLIYFQGNSAPDKSGLPSDRFSAERTGGSVSTLTIQRTQQEDSAVYLCASSTGDLYEQYFGPGTRLTVT.

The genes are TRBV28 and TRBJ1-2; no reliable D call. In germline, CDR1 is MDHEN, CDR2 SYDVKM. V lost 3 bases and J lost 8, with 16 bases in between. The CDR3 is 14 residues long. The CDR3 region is CASSLGQHRYGYTF. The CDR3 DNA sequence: TGTGCCAGCAGTTTGGGTCAACATCGCTACGGCTACACCTTC.

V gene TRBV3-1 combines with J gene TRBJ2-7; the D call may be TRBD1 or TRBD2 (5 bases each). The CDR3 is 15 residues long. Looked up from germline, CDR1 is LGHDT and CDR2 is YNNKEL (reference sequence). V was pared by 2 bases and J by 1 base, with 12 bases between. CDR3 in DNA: TGTGCCAGCAGCCAACCGGGCAGGGAGTCCTACGAGCAGTACTTC. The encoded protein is CASSQPGRESYEQYF.

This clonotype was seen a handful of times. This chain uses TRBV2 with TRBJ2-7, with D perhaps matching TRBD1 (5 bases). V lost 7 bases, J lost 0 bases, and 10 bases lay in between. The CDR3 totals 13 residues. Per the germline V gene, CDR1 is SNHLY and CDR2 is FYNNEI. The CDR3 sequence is CASNPDSSYEQYF. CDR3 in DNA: TGTGCCAGCAATCCCGACAGCTCCTACGAGCAGTACTTC. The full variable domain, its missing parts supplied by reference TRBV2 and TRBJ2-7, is EPEVTQTPSHQVTQMGQEVILRCVPISNHLYFYWYRQILGQKVEFLVSFYNNEISEKSEIFDDQFSVERPDGSNFTLKIRSTKLEDSAMYFCASNPDSSYEQYFGPGTRLTVT.

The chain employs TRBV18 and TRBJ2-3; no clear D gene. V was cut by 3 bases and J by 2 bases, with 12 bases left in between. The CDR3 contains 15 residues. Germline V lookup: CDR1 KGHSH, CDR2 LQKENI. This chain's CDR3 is CASSPAFFLTDTQYF. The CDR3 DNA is TGTGCCAGCTCACCCGCCTTCTTCCTCACAGATACGCAGTATTTT. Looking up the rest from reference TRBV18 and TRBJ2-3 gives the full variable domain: NAGVMQNPRHLVRRRGQEARLRCSPMKGHSHVYWYRQLPEEGLKFMVYLQKENIIDESGMPKERFSAEFPKEGPSILRIQQVVRGDSAAYFCASSPAFFLTDTQYFGPGTRLTVL.

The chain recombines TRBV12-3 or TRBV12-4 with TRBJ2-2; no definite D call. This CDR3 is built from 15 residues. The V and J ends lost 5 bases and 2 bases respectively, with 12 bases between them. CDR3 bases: TGTGCCAGCAGTCTATCTTACAGTAACACCGGGGAGCTGTTTTTT. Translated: CASSLSYSNTGELFF.

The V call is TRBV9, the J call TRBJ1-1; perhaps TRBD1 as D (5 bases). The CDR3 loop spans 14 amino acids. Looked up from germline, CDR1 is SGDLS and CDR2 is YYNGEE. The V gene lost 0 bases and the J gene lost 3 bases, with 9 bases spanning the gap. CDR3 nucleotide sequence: TGTGCCAGCAGCGTAGAAGGGGAGGACACTGAAGCTTTCTTT. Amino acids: CASSVEGEDTEAFF.

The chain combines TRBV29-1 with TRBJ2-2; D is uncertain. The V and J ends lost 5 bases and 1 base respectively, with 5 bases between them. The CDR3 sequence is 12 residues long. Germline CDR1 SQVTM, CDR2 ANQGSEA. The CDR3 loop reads CSVLGNTGELFF. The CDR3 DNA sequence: TGCAGCGTTTTAGGGAACACCGGGGAGCTGTTTTTT.

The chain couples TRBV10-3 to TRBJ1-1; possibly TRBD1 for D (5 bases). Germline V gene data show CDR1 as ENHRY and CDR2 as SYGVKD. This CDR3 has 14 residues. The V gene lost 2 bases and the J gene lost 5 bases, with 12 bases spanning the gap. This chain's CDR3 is CAISEVGEGTEAFF. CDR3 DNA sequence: TGTGCCATCAGTGAGGTCGGGGAGGGGACTGAAGCTTTCTTT.

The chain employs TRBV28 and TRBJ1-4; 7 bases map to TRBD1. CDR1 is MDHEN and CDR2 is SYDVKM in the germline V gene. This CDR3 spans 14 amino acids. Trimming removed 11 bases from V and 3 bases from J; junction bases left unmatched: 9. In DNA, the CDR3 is TGTGCCTCGGCCTACGGGACAGCTAATGAAAAACTGTTTTTT. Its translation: CASAYGTANEKLFF.

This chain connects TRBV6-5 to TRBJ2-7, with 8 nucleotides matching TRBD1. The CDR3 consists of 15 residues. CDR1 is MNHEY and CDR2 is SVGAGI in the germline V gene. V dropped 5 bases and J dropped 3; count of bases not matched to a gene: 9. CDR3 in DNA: TGTGCCAGCAGTGGGGCCGGGACAGGACACTACGAGCAGTACTTC. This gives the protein CASSGAGTGHYEQYF.

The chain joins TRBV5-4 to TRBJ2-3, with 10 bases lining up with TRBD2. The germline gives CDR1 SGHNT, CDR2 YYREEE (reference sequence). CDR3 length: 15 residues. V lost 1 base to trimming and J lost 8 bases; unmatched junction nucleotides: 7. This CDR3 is CASSLRLAGESTQYF. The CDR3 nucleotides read TGTGCCAGCAGCTTGCGGCTAGCGGGAGAAAGTACGCAGTATTTT.

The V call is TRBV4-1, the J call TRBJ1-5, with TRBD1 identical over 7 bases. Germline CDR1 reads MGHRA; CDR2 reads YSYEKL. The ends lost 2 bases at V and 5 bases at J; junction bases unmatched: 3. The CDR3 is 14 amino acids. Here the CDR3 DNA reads TGCGCCAGCAGCCAAAGGGACAGACATCAGCCCCAGCATTTT. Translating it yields CASSQRDRHQPQHF.

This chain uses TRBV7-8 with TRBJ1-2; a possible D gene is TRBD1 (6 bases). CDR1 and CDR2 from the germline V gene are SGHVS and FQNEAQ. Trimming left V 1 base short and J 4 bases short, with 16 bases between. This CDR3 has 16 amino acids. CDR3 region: CASSLGSGGQFYGYTF. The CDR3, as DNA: TGTGCCAGCAGCTTAGGGTCCGGGGGGCAGTTCTATGGCTACACCTTC.

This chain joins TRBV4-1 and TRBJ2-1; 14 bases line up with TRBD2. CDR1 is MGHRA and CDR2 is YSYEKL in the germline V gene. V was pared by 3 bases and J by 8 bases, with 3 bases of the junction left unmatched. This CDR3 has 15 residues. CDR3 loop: CASSQTSGGAYEQFF. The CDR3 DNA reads TGCGCCAGCAGCCAGACTAGCGGGGGGGCGTATGAGCAGTTCTTC.